This T cell receptor beta chain is drawn from a study of response to subunit inactivated influenza vaccine. Study-level findings and limits: Only a handful of new T cells, the authors suggested, are recruited with each seasonal influenza vaccination.

TCRdb re-called the RT-PCR reads with MiXCR, one entry per CDR3 protein. The sample has under 800,000 distinct CDR3 sequences, approximately 14% seen once. As regards this clonotype: Antigen unknown.

The V end was cut by 5 bases, the J end by 1 base, with 18 bases between. Germline V gives CDR1 SGHRS, CDR2 YFSETQ. This CDR3 is 17 amino acids long. V is TRBV5-1 and J is TRBJ2-2, with D maybe TRBD1 (6 bases). This TCR was sampled from a man in his forties or fifties who received an inactivated influenza vaccine. The sequenced sample was PBMCs from blood, obtained 14 to 15 days before vaccination. The CDR3 is CASRPKTQGQNTGELFF. For the CDR3, the DNA is TGCGCCAGCAGGCCTAAAACACAGGGACAGAACACCGGGGAGCTGTTTTTT.